This TCR beta chain was obtained from a study of blood T cell repertoires in COVID-19. About the research overall: Sites in the United States, Italy and Spain provided acute and convalescent COVID-19 samples. T cells, B-cell-depleted T cells, or PBMCs provided the cDNA or gDNA that served as material.

After removal of 0 bases from V and 8 bases from J, the junction contained 5 bases not matched to a gene. CDR3 size: 13 residues. Looked up from germline, CDR1 is GTSNPN and CDR2 is SVGIG (reference sequence). The authors' processing: Counts of nucleated cells, estimated from reference gene primer amplification, were obtained. The table came from immunoSEQ multiplex PCR; TCRdb's copy has only in-frame clones and leaves some out. The DNA was the basis for D and trimming; V, J and clone size are from that table. The sample has about 250,000 clones, approximately 83% seen once. Input material: peripheral blood. The clonotype was recovered from a man aged 50 to 59 with active or convalescent COVID-19. The chain combines TRBV30 with TRBJ1-2; 8 bases match TRBD1. CDR3 sequence: CAWSVTGGVGYTF. The CDR3 nucleotides read TGTGCCTGGAGTGTCACAGGGGGAGTCGGCTACACCTTC.